This TCR beta chain was documented in a study of blood T cell repertoires in COVID-19 (dated by TCRdb to about 2020). Some background on the complete study: Samples from collaborators originated in the United States, Italy and Spain and spanned both the acute and convalescent phases of COVID-19. The material from the prospective study consisted of cDNA or gDNA derived from T cells, B-cell-depleted T cells, or PBMCs. Deeply sampled blood TCRbeta repertoires from subjects exposed to, actively infected with, or recovered from COVID-19 were included in the dataset. A freely available public database, intended as a resource for researchers studying the immune response to SARS-CoV-2, is where the repertoires were released. Samples were obtained from the ongoing ImmuneRACE study (first 160 participants) and from about 1,300 subjects provided by 6 global collaborators. The sample metadata nearly always contained a de-identified subject ID, COVID-19 status, age in years and sex. HLA class I and class II types, where available, came from metadata supplied by the sample provider rather than from assay-based typing.

Enrolling through a virtual design, the prospective study's participants ranged in age from roughly 18 to 95 years and lived across 20 to 25 United States geographic areas. In the prospective study, cohorts were assigned on the basis of participant-reported clinical history obtained from a screening survey and a study questionnaire. Recovered participants in ImmuneRACE Cohort 3 were defined as having two consecutive negative NP/OP PCR tests, clearance from a healthcare professional, or resolution of symptoms. Each participant in the prospective study had whole blood, serum and a nasopharyngeal or oropharyngeal swab collected by mobile phlebotomists. Over a roughly 2-month period, participants in the prospective study had the option of providing additional blood draws and questionnaires. Before DNA extraction, blood samples from the prospective study were shipped at room temperature or frozen. CDR1 SGHRS and CDR2 YFSETQ are derived from the germline V gene. The junction shows trimming of 0 bases on V and 1 base on J, plus 7 bases between the germline ends. The CDR3 holds 15 amino acids from the cysteine to the phenylalanine. Kept here is only the CDR3 DNA, which spans 45 bases and is read in frame from base 1.

The immunoSEQ Assay, a bias-controlled multiplex PCR, was used to amplify TCRbeta CDR3 regions from genomic DNA. The original methods were these. The number of nucleated cells in each sample was estimated by amplification of reference gene primers within the assay. Sequence reads were collapsed and filtered to measure the absolute abundance of every unique TCRbeta CDR3 rearrangement. For each sample, productive Simpson clonality was calculated as the square root of Simpson's diversity index over productive rearrangements. TCRdb mirrors the immuneACCESS table, restricted to in-frame sequences. Some clones are absent from its copies; in checked studies, under half trace to an unresolved V gene, and the reason for the others is unknown. V and J calls and clone size are given by that table; D and trimming were obtained from the DNA. The sample profile shows some 370,000 clones; less than 90% of them were found once. Approximately 4.7% of the sample belongs to the ten largest clones.

The paper's findings and limits, for the study overall: How much clinical and demographic metadata was included differed by source and by participant, and the metadata was provided uncurated.

Notes on this clone: Its antigen is still unknown. Base qualities were left out, and no much larger clone turns up one base away.

The chain employs TRBV5-1 and TRBJ2-2; possibly the D gene is TRBD1, per 6 matching bases. Sequencing used PBMCs or T cells enriched from blood (not recorded which). This TCR came from a woman in her forties or fifties who had recovered from COVID-19. The DNA reads as follows: TGCGCCAGCAGCTTGGAACAGGGGAACACCGGGGAGCTGTTTTTT. Its protein product is CASSLEQGNTGELFF.